These 12 T cell receptor beta chains originate from one sample sequenced in a study of CD8+ T cells in alopecia areata. Sequencing relied on a cDNA template that was reverse transcribed from extracted RNA. Repertoires were generated with immunoSEQ multiplex PCR, while TCRdb's copy carries only in-frame clones and drops some. The sample contains over 110,000 clones, 51% of which appear only once. The sample here was CD4+ T cells sorted from blood, taken at week 0. The receptors come from a human donor with alopecia areata.

This clone was observed a few times. J is TRBJ2-1 and V is TRBV29-1; no reliable D call. The V gene lost 8 bases and the J gene lost 1 base, with 15 bases spanning the gap. The CDR3 spans 14 residues. The germline V gene encodes CDR1 SQVTM and CDR2 ANQGSEA. For the CDR3, the DNA is TGCAGCCTCATCCCCCACAGTTCCTACAATGAGCAGTTCTTC. It encodes CSLIPHSSYNEQFF.

V and J are TRBV7-3 and TRBJ2-3, with unresolved D. The germline V gene encodes CDR1 SGHTA and CDR2 FQGTGA. V was shortened by 5 bases and J by 4 bases, with 7 bases between the two germline ends. The CDR3 covers 12 residues. The CDR3 nucleotides are TGTGCCAGCAGCCTAAACGCAGATACGCAGTATTTT. Its protein is CASSLNADTQYF. Supplemented by reference TRBV7-3 and TRBJ2-3, the full variable domain reads GAGVSQTPSNKVTEKGKYVELRCDPISGHTALYWYRQSLGQGPEFLIYFQGTGAADDSGLPNDRFFAVRPEGSVSTLKIQRTERGDSAVYLCASSLNADTQYFGPGTRLTVL.

The chain is built from TRBV7-9 and TRBJ2-1; 10 positions agree with TRBD1. The J segment lost 7 bases and the V segment lost 3 bases, leaving 6 bases of the junction unmatched. Per the germline V gene, CDR1 is SEHNR and CDR2 is FQNEAQ (reference sequence). This CDR3 spans 15 amino acids. CDR3 sequence reads: CASSLTGGVLNEQFF. The CDR3 bases are TGTGCCAGCAGCTTGACAGGGGGCGTTCTGAATGAGCAGTTCTTC.

This clone was counted only a few times. The chain couples TRBV29-1 to TRBJ2-7; D tentatively reads TRBD1 or TRBD2 (5 bases each). The CDR3 totals 12 residues. The V and J ends lost 4 bases and 3 bases respectively, with 10 bases between them. Germline V gene lookup returns CDR1 SQVTM and CDR2 ANQGSEA. The DNA of the CDR3 is TGCAGCGTTGTGAGGGACCGCTACGAGCAGTACTTC. This sequence encodes CSVVRDRYEQYF.

V and J are TRBV5-1 and TRBJ2-1; TRBD1 matches 8 bases. V trimming: 4 bases; J trimming: 8 bases; junction bases outside the gene matches: 2. Germline CDR1 and CDR2: SGHRS and YFSETQ. The CDR3 spans 12 residues. This CDR3 is CASSRQGYEQFF. The DNA for the CDR3 is TGCGCCAGCAGCCGACAGGGGTATGAGCAGTTCTTC.

Only one count was recorded for this clone. The chain recombines TRBV2 with TRBJ1-5; D gene unclear. V was pared by 1 base and J by 5 bases, with 12 bases between. From germline, CDR1 is SNHLY and CDR2 FYNNEI. The CDR3 covers 15 residues. CDR3 amino acids: CASSEENSQYQPQHF. Written as DNA, the CDR3 is TGTGCCAGCAGTGAAGAGAACAGCCAATATCAGCCCCAGCATTTT.

The chain employs TRBV6-1 and TRBJ2-7; D is tentatively TRBD1 or TRBD2 (5 bases each). Trimming shortened V by 7 bases and J by 3 bases, and 16 bases separated the two germline ends. The length of the CDR3 is 14 residues. Looked up from germline, CDR1 is MNHNS and CDR2 is SASEGT. The CDR3 coding sequence is TGTGCCAGCATCTCCGGGGCCCGTAGCTACGAGCAGTACTTC. Encoded protein: CASISGARSYEQYF.

This clone was picked up a small number of times. CDR3 residues: CASSPAGGSGSGGTQYF. CDR3 DNA sequence: TGTGCCAGCAGCCCCGCCGGGGGTAGCGGGAGTGGGGGTACGCAGTATTTT. The chain employs TRBV7-2 and TRBJ2-3, with TRBD2 matching 9 bases. Germline V gene sequence: CDR1 SGHTA, CDR2 FQGNSA. V lost 5 bases and J lost 8; bases outside the gene matches: 17. The CDR3 sequence is 17 residues long. Full variable domain (remainder filled in from reference TRBV7-2 and TRBJ2-3): GAGVSQSPSNKVTEKGKDVELRCDPISGHTALYWYRQSLGQGLEFLIYFQGNSAPDKSGLPSDRFSAERTGGSVSTLTIQRTQQEDSAVYLCASSPAGGSGSGGTQYFGPGTRLTVL.

The rearrangement uses TRBV7-2 and TRBJ2-3; 7 bases align to TRBD2. Per germline, CDR1 SGHTA and CDR2 FQGNSA. J lost 6 bases, V lost 1 base, and 7 bases had no gene match. This CDR3 is 15 amino acids long. CDR3 sequence (DNA): TGTGCCAGCAGCTTAGGGCCCTCCGGGGGGGATACGCAGTATTTT. Translating it yields CASSLGPSGGDTQYF. Together with reference TRBV7-2 and TRBJ2-3, the CDR3 gives the full variable domain: GAGVSQSPSNKVTEKGKDVELRCDPISGHTALYWYRQSLGQGLEFLIYFQGNSAPDKSGLPSDRFSAERTGGSVSTLTIQRTQQEDSAVYLCASSLGPSGGDTQYFGPGTRLTVL.

This clone was seen only a few times. This rearrangement joins TRBV7-9 to TRBJ2-4; D is uncertain. The CDR3 loop spans 13 amino acids. The V gene lost 0 bases and the J gene lost 4 bases, with 4 bases spanning the gap. Per the germline V gene, CDR1 is SEHNR and CDR2 is FQNEAQ (reference sequence). CDR3 in amino acids: CASSLAQKNIQYF. CDR3 DNA: TGTGCCAGCAGCTTAGCTCAAAAAAACATTCAGTACTTC.

The chain links TRBV30 to TRBJ1-1; a weak D match, TRBD1 (5 bases). CDR1 is GTSNPN and CDR2 is SVGIG in the germline V gene (reference sequence). The CDR3 spans 12 residues. The V end lost 0 bases, the J end lost 6 bases, and 8 bases lay between the germline ends. CDR3 region: CAWSVEGAEAFF. The CDR3, as DNA: TGTGCCTGGAGTGTCGAAGGGGCTGAAGCTTTCTTT.

V and J are TRBV6-6 and TRBJ2-5, with TRBD2 matching over 7 bases. Per germline, CDR1 MNHNY and CDR2 SVGAGI (reference sequence). The trim removed 6 bases at V and 7 bases at J, leaving 11 bases unmatched. The CDR3 consists of 14 residues. The CDR3 reads CASSRHRTGGTQYF. In DNA form, the CDR3 reads TGTGCCAGCAGCCGCCACAGGACGGGGGGGACCCAGTACTTC.